These T cell receptor beta chains were read from a single sample in a study of T cell clones after liver transplantation. Clones were sequenced by immunoSEQ multiplex PCR, and TCRdb holds only the in-frame ones, with some missing. The sample has some 75,000 clones, 80% seen once. Specimen: CD4+ T cells from blood, collected before liver transplant. These receptors were obtained from a human donor who received a liver transplant. CDR3s include the opening cysteine and the closing phenylalanine or tryptophan. A D gene is named only where the DNA matches it firmly. Expanded clones are given a class, and other clones once, few, many or no size at all.

V: TRBV7-9; J: TRBJ1-4; size: NA; D: NA; CDR3: CASSEIMRGGKLFF; DNA: TGTGCCAGCAGCGAGATTATGCGAGGGGGAAAACTGTTTTTT
V: TRBV7-2; J: TRBJ2-7; size: once; D: TRBD2; CDR3: CASRLLAGDFYEQYF; DNA: TGTGCCAGCAGGTTACTAGCGGGCGACTTCTACGAGCAGTACTTC
V: TRBV5-1; J: TRBJ1-4; size: NA; D: NA; CDR3: CASSLAGKGGYEKLFF; DNA: TGCGCCAGCAGCTTGGCTGGCAAAGGGGGATATGAAAAACTGTTTTTT
V: TRBV7-9; J: TRBJ1-2; size: few; D: NA; CDR3: CASSFEGAYGYTF; DNA: TGTGCCAGCAGCTTCGAAGGGGCCTATGGCTACACCTTC
V: TRBV30; J: TRBJ1-2; size: NA; D: NA; CDR3: CAWVPDFSNYGYTF; DNA: TGTGCCTGGGTACCGGACTTCTCGAACTATGGCTACACCTTC
V: TRBV5-1; J: TRBJ2-6; size: NA; D: NA; CDR3: CASSPTSSGANVLTF; DNA: TGCGCCAGCAGCCCCACAAGCTCTGGGGCCAACGTCCTGACTTTC
V: TRBV27; J: TRBJ2-5; size: NA; D: NA; CDR3: CASSMGWQETQYF; DNA: TGTGCCAGCAGTATGGGCTGGCAAGAGACCCAGTACTTC
V: TRBV28; J: TRBJ2-7; size: NA; D: TRBD2; CDR3: CASSLRSGLAEAHEQYF; DNA: TGTGCCAGCAGTTTGCGATCGGGACTAGCGGAAGCCCACGAGCAGTACTTC
V: TRBV12-1; J: TRBJ1-5; size: NA; D: NA; CDR3: CASRPSWAGNQPQHF; DNA: TGTGCCAGCAGACCCAGTTGGGCCGGAAATCAGCCCCAGCATTTT
V: TRBV5-4; J: TRBJ2-5; size: NA; D: TRBD2; CDR3: CASSPGLAGEKTQYF; DNA: TGTGCCAGCAGTCCGGGACTAGCGGGAGAGAAGACCCAGTACTTC
V: TRBV5-1; J: TRBJ1-1; size: NA; D: TRBD1; CDR3: CASSHNRGQGTEAFF; DNA: TGCGCCAGCAGCCACAACAGGGGGCAGGGCACTGAAGCTTTCTTT
V: TRBV29-1; J: TRBJ2-3; size: NA; D: NA; CDR3: CSVEYNRYPSF; DNA: TGCAGCGTTGAATATAACAGGTACCCATCTTTT
V: TRBV29-1; J: TRBJ1-2; size: NA; D: TRBD1; CDR3: CSVESGTGGAGGYGYTF; DNA: TGCAGCGTTGAATCGGGGACAGGGGGCGCGGGTGGCTATGGCTACACCTTC
V: TRBV28; J: TRBJ1-5; size: NA; D: TRBD1; CDR3: CASSSMGQTSNQPQHF; DNA: TGTGCCAGCAGTTCAATGGGACAGACCAGCAATCAGCCCCAGCATTTT